This T cell receptor (beta chain) was profiled in a study of T cells in Graves' hyperthyroidism and ophthalmopathy. Patients aged 18 to 65 with hyperthyroidism were newly diagnosed, with duration under 2 months. Patients with uncontrolled infections, other autoimmune diseases, pregnancy or lactation were excluded. This clonotype was observed many times. TCR beta CDR3 regions were amplified from RNA. Initially, a first-round RT-PCR of the TCR CDR3 employed the HTBI primer set. Each CDR3 protein is one row after TCRdb ran MiXCR on the multiplex PCR reads. Among nearly 600,000 distinct CDR3 sequences, approximately 14% were seen once, and the ten largest hold 5.8%. The CDR3 loop spans 17 amino acids. V lost 5 bases, J lost 8 bases, and 27 bases lay in between. In germline, CDR1 is GTSNPN, CDR2 SVGIG (reference sequence).

Sequencing used blood. The chain has TRBV30 and TRBJ1-4; no clear D. The TCR sequence derives from a woman aged 25 to 39 with Graves' hyperthyroidism that later progressed to Graves' ophthalmopathy. The CDR3 spells CAWAFRFLTTQGEKLFF. The CDR3 nucleotides read TGTGCCTGGGCGTTTCGATTCCTTACGACTCAAGGAGAAAAACTGTTTTTT.